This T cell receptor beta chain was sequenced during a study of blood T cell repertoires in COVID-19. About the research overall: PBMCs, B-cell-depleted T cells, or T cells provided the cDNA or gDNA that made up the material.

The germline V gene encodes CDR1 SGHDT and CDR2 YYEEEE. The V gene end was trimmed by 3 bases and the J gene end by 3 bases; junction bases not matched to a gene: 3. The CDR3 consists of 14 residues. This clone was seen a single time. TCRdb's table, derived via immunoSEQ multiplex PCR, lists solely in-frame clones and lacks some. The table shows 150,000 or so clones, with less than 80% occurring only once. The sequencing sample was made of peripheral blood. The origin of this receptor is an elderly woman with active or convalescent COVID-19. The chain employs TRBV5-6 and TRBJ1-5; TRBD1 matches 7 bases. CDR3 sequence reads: CASSSGGFNQPQHF. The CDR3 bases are TGTGCCAGCAGCTCAGGGGGTTTCAATCAGCCCCAGCATTTT.